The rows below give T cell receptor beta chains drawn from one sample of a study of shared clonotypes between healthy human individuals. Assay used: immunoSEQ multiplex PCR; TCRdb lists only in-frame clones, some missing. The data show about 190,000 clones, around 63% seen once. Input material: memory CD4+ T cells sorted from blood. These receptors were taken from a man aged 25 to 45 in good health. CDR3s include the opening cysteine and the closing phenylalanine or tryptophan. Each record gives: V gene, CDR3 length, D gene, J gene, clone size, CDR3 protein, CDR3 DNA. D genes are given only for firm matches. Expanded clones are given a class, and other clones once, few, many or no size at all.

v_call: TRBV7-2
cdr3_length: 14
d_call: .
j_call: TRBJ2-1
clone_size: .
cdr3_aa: CASSLVEVGSGQFF
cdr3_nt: TGTGCCAGCAGCTTAGTCGAAGTGGGCAGCGGGCAGTTCTTC

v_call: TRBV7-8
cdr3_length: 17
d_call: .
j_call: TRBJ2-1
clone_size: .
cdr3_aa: CASSLAGFSSAYNEQFF
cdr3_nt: TGTGCCAGCAGCTTAGCGGGTTTTTCGAGTGCCTACAATGAGCAGTTCTTC

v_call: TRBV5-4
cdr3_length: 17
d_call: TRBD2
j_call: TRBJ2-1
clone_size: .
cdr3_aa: CASSLTLLAGDYNEQFF
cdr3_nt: TGTGCCAGCAGCTTGACCCTTCTAGCGGGGGACTACAATGAGCAGTTCTTC

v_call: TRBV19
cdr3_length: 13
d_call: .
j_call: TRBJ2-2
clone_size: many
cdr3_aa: CASSLAGPGELFF
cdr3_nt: TGTGCCAGTAGTTTGGCAGGGCCCGGGGAGCTGTTTTTT

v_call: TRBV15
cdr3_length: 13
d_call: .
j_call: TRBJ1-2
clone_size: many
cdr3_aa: CATSRDRHYGYTF
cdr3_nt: TGTGCCACCAGCAGAGATCGGCACTATGGCTACACCTTC

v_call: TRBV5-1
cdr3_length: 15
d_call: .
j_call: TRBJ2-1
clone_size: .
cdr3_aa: CASSTFSSEYNEQFF
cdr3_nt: TGCGCCAGCAGCACATTCTCTAGCGAGTACAATGAGCAGTTCTTC

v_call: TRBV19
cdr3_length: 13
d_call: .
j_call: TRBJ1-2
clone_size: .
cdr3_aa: CASSRDFNYGYTF
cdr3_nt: TGTGCCAGTAGTAGGGACTTCAACTATGGCTACACCTTC

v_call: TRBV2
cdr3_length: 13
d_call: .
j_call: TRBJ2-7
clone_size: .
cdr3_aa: CASSEGRRYEQYF
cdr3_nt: TGTGCCAGCAGTGAAGGAAGGCGCTACGAGCAGTACTTC

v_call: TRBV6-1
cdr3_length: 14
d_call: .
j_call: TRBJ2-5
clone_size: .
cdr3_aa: CASSDWASQETQYF
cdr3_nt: TGTGCCAGCAGTGATTGGGCAAGCCAAGAGACCCAGTACTTC

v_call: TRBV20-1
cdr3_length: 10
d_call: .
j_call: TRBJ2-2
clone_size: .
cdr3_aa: CSASFGELFF
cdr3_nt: TGCAGTGCTAGTTTCGGGGAGCTGTTTTTT

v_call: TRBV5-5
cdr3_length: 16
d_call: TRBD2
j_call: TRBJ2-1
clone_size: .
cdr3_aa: CASSNGGGRAYNEQFF
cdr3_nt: TGTGCCAGCAGCAATGGGGGCGGGAGGGCCTACAATGAGCAGTTCTTC

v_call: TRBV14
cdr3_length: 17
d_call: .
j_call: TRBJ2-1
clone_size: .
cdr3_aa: CASSQVPGLAPRNEQFF
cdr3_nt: TGTGCCAGCAGCCAAGTACCCGGGCTAGCCCCGCGGAATGAGCAGTTCTTC

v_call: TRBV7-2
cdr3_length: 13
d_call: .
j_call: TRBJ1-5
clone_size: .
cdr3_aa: CASSLNPNQPQHF
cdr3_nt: TGTGCCAGCAGCTTAAACCCGAATCAGCCCCAGCATTTT

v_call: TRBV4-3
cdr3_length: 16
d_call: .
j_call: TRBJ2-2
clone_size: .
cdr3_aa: CASSPDGVMSTGELFF
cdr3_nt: TGCGCCAGCAGCCCGGACGGAGTTATGAGCACCGGGGAGCTGTTTTTT

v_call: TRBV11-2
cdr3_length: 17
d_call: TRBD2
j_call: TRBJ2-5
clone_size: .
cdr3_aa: CASSLGVAGGNQETQYF
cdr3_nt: TGTGCCAGCAGCTTAGGAGTAGCGGGGGGGAACCAAGAGACCCAGTACTTC

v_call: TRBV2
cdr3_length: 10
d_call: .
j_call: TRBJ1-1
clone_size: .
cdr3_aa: CASGGTEAFF
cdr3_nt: TGTGCCAGTGGGGGAACTGAAGCTTTCTTT

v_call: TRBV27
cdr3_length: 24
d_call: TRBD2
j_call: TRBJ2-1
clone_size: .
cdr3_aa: CASSLKPGTAGGAQSQWSYNEQFF
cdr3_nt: TGTGCCAGCAGTTTAAAACCGGGTACAGCGGGAGGAGCCCAGTCCCAATGGTCCTACAATGAGCAGTTCTTC

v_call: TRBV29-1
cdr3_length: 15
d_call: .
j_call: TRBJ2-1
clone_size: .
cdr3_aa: CSVEEGSWIYNEQFF
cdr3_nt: TGCAGCGTTGAGGAGGGGAGCTGGATCTACAATGAGCAGTTCTTC

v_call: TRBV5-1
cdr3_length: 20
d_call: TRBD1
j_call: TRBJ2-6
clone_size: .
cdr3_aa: CASSLRPRDSLLSGANVLTF
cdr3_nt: TGCGCCAGCAGCCTCCGCCCCCGGGACAGTCTACTTTCTGGGGCCAACGTCCTGACTTTC